This T cell receptor (beta chain) was identified in a study of CD8+ T cells in alopecia areata. Study outcomes and limitations: Compared with mice, patients displayed less clear TCR sharing, possibly for HLA-related reasons. Clonality exceeded that of normal scalp in lesional scalp, most notably in alopecia totalis/universalis.

The CDR3 runs 14 residues. The V gene lost 8 bases and the J gene lost 5 bases, with 22 bases spanning the gap. Germline V gene lookup returns CDR1 SQVTM and CDR2 ANQGSEA. RNA extraction was followed by reverse transcription into cDNA, which acted as the sequencing template. Using immunoSEQ multiplex PCR, the repertoire was profiled, and TCRdb retains in-frame clones only, with some absent. The sample has fewer than 150,000 clones, more than 30% seen once; the top ten hold approximately 2.8%. Comment on this clone: What it binds is unknown.

V is TRBV29-1 and J is TRBJ2-7; D is undetermined. This TCR was sampled from a human donor with alopecia areata. Source material: CD4+ T cells sorted from blood. CDR3 sequence: CSPLYPGHADEQYF. Here the CDR3 DNA reads TGCAGCCCGCTCTACCCCGGGCATGCCGACGAGCAGTACTTC.